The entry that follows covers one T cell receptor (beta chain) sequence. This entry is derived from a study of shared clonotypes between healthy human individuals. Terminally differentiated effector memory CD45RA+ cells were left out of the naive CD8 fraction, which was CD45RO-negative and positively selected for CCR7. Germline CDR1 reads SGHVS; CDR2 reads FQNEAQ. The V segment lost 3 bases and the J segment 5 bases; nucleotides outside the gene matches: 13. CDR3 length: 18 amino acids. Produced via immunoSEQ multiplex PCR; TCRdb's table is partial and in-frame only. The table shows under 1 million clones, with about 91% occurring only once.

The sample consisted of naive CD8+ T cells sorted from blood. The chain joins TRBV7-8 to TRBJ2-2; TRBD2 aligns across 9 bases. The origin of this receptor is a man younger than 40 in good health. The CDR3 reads CASSFLSSGITGTGELFF. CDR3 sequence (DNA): TGTGCCAGCAGCTTTTTGTCTAGCGGGATAACGGGGACCGGGGAGCTGTTTTTT.